The clone carrying this T cell receptor (beta chain) turned up a few times. TCRdb re-called the 5' RACE reads with MiXCR, one entry per CDR3 protein. The sample yields roughly 75,000 distinct CDR3 sequences, less than 15% seen once. The entry originates in a study of early T cells in non-severe SARS-CoV-2 infection. For the study at large: Sequencing targeted bulk RNA from unsorted whole blood, leaving chains unpaired.

V shed 4 bases and J shed 2 bases, with 13 bases lying between them. The CDR3 loop spans 15 amino acids. The germline V gene encodes CDR1 SGHDN and CDR2 FVKESK. This receptor was obtained from an adult who was a healthcare worker with PCR-confirmed SARS-CoV-2 infection or an uninfected control (not recorded which). Sequencing used whole blood. This chain uses TRBV14 with TRBJ2-3; D gene ambiguous. The CDR3 DNA follows: TGTGCCAGCAGCCCTCTGGGAAGAAACACAGATACGCAGTATTTT. This translates into CASSPLGRNTDTQYF.